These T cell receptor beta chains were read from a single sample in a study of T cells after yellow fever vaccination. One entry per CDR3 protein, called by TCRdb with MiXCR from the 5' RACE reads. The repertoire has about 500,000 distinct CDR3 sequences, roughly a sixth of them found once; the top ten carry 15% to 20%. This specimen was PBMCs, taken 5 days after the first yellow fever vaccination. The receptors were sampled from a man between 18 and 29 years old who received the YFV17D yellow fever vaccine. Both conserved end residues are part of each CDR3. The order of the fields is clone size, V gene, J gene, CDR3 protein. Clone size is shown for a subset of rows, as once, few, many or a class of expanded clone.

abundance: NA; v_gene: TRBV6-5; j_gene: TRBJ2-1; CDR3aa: CASSYGGGRPWEQFF
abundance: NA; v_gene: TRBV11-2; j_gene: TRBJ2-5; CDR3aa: CASSPRGAWETQYF
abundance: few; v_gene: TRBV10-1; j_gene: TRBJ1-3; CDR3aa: CASMDPSSGNTIYF
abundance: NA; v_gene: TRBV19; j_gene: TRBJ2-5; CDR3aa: CASSDGTSGETQYF
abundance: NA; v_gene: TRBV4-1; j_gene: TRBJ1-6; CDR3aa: CASSQDLRGGLGRSPLHF
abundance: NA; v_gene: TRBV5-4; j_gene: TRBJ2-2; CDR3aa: CASRPTTGTNTGELFF
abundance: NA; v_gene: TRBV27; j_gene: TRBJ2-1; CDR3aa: CASSFRGLYNEQFF
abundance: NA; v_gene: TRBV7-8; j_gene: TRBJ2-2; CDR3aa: CASSSHLGGTGELFF
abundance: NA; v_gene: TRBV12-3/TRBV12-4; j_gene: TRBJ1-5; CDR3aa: CASSLNPLGQGRGHGQPQHF
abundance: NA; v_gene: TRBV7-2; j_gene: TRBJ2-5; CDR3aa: CASSSDRSLYF
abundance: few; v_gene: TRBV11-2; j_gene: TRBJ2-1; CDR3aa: CASSSSLADEQFF
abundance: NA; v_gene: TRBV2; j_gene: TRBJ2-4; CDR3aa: CASSERSGKNIQYF
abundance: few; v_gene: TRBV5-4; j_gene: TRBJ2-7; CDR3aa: CASSLATGLSYEQYF
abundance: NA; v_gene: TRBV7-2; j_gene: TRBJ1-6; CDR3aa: CASSFQGQINSPLHF
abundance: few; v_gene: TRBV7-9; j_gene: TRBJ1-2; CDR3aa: CASIDSNYGYTF
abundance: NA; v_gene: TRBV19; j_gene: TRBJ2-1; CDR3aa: CASRGAPHNEQFF
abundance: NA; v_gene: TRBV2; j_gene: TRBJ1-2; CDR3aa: CASSEAGGPWAIGYTF
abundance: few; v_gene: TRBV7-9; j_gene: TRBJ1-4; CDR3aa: CASSLYSEKLFF
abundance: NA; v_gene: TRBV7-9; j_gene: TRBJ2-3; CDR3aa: CASSLGVGGDTDTQYF
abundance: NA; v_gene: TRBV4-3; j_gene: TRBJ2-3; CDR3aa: CASSQDRRTGFRDTQYF
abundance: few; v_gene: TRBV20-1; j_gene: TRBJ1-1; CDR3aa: CSAREGANRDTEAFF
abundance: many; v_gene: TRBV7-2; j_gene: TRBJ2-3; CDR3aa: CASSLRRFPDTQYF
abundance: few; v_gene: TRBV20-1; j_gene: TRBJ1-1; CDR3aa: CSAYNLPNTEAFF
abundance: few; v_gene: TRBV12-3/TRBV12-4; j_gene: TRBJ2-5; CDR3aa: CASSSRQSGSQYF
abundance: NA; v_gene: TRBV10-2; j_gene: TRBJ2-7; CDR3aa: CASTQGAYEQYF
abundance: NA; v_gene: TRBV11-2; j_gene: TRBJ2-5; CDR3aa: CASSQNLGQGPYF
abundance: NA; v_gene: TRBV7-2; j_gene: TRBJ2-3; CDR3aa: CASSRPRQGTTLDTQYF
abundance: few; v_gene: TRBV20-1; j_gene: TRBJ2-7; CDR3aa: CSARGTSGGGYEQYF
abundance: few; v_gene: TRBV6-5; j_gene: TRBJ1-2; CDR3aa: CASGTLFYGYTF
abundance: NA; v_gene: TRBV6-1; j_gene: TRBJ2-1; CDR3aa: CASSQSGQGYNEQFF
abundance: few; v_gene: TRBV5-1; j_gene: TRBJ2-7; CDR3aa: CASSFDGGINEQYF
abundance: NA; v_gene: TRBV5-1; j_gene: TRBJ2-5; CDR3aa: CASSFSGGRETQYF
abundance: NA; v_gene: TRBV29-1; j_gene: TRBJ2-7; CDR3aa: CSVEDGLGDEQYF
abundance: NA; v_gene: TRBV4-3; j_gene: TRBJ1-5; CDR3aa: CASRDGPYSNQPQHF
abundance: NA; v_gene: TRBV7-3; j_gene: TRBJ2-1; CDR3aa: CASSSGYNEQLF
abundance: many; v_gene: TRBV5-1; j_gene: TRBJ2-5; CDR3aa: CASSLQGGSKETQYF
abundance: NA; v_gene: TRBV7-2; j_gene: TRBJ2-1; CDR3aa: CASSLKGASGLNEQFF